The source of this TCR beta chain is a study of circulating CD8 cells and anti-PD-1 response in melanoma. Broader study findings: Subset repertoires were largely private at M1, with under 7.5% shared.

Using roughly 14 ng of total RNA, TCR libraries were made with the QIAseq Immune Repertoire TCR panel. TCRdb processed the reads anew with MiXCR; each CDR3 protein has one entry. The sample has nearly 850 distinct CDR3 sequences, roughly 11% seen once; the top ten hold 50% to 70%. A word on this clonotype: Antigen unknown.

Trimming took 7 bases from V and 10 from J, leaving 17 bases between them. Germline V gives CDR1 MNHEY, CDR2 SMNVEV (reference sequence). The CDR3 sequence is 14 residues long. From live CD3+CD8+TCRalphabeta+ cells, four PD-1 and/or TIGIT subsets were sorted. This sequence was found in a human donor with melanoma. The J gene is TRBJ1-6, the V gene TRBV27, with D possibly matching TRBD1 (5 bases). Sequencing used CD8+ T cells from PBMCs, obtained at baseline or after one month of anti-PD-1 therapy (not recorded which). This CDR3 reads CASTVAGPDSPLHF. In nucleotides, the CDR3 is TGTGCCAGCACCGTGGCGGGGCCAGACTCACCCCTCCACTTT.